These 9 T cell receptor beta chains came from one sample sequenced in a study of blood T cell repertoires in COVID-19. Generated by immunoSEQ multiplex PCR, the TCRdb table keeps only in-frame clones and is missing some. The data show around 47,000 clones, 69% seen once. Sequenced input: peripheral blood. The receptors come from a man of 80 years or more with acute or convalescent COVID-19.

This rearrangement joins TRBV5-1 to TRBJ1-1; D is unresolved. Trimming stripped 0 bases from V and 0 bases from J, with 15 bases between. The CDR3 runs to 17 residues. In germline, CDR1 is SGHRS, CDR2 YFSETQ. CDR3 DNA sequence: TGCGCCAGCAGCTTGGCACCCCAGTCTGATATGAACACTGAAGCTTTCTTT. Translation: CASSLAPQSDMNTEAFF.

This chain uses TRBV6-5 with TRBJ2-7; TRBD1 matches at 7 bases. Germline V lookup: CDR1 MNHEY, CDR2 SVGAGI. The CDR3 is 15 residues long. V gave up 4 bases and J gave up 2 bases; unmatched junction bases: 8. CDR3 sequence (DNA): TGTGCCAGCAGTTTCAACAGGGGCCCCACCTACGAGCAGTACTTC. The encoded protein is CASSFNRGPTYEQYF.

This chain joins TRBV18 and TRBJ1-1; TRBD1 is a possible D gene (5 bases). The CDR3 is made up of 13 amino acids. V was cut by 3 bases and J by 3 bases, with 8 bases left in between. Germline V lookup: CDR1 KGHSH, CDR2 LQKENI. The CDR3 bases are TGTGCCAGCTCACCCCAACAGGACACTGAAGCTTTCTTT. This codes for CASSPQQDTEAFF. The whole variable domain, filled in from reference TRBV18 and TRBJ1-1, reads NAGVMQNPRHLVRRRGQEARLRCSPMKGHSHVYWYRQLPEEGLKFMVYLQKENIIDESGMPKERFSAEFPKEGPSILRIQQVVRGDSAAYFCASSPQQDTEAFFGQGTRLTVV.

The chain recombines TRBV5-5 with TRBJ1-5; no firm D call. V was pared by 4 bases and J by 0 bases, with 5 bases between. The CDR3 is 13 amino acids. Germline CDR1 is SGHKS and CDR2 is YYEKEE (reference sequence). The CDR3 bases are TGTGCCAGCAGCCGGGATAGCAATCAGCCCCAGCATTTT. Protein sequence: CASSRDSNQPQHF.

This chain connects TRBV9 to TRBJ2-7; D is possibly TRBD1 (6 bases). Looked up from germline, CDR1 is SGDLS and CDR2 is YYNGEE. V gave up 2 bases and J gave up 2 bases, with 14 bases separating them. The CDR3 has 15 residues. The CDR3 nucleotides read TGTGCCAGCAGCGTTGAGCCGGGACACACCTACGAGCAGTACTTC. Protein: CASSVEPGHTYEQYF.

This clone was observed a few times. DNA for the CDR3: TGTGCCAGCAGCCGGGACAGGAAAGCTTTCTTT. It specifies CASSRDRKAFF. The chain has TRBV28 and TRBJ1-1; 8 bases agree with TRBD1. This CDR3 is 11 amino acids long. V trimming: 6 bases; J trimming: 9 bases; junction bases outside the gene matches: 3. Germline V lookup: CDR1 MDHEN, CDR2 SYDVKM.

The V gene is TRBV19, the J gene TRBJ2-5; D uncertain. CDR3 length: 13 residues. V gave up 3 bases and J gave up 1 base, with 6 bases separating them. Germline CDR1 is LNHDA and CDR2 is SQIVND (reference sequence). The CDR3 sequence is CASSINSQETQYF. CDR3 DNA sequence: TGTGCCAGTAGTATCAACAGCCAAGAGACCCAGTACTTC. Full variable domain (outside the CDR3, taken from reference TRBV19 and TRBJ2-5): DGGITQSPKYLFRKEGQNVTLSCEQNLNHDAMYWYRQDPGQGLRLIYYSQIVNDFQKGDIAEGYSVSREKKESFPLTVTSAQKNPTAFYLCASSINSQETQYFGPGTRLLVL.

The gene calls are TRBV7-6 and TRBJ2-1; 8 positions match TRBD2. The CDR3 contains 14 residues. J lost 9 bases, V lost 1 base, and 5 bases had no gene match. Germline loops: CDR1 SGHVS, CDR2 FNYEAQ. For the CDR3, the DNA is TGTGCCAGCAGCTTAGGTCAGCGGGAGATTGAGCAGTTCTTC. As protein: CASSLGQREIEQFF.

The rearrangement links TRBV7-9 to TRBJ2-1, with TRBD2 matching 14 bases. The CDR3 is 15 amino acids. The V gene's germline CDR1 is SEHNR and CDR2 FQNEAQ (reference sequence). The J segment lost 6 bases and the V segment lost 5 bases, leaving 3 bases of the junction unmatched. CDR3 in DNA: TGTGCCAGCAGCCGACTAGCGGGAGGGGGCAATGAGCAGTTCTTC. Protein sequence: CASSRLAGGGNEQFF.